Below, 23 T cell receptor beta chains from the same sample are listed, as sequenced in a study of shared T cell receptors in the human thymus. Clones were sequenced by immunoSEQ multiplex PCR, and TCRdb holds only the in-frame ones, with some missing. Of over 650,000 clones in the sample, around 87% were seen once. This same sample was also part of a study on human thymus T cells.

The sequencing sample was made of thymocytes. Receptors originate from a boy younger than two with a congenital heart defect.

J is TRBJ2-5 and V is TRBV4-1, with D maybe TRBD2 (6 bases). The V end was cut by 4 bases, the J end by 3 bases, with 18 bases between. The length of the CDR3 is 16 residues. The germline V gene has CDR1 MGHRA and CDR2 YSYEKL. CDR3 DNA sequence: TGCGCCAGCAGCCTTGCGGCGAAACTAGCAAAAGAGACCCAGTACTTC. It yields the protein CASSLAAKLAKETQYF.

The CDR3, as DNA: TGTGCCAGCAGCCACCCTGGGACAGGCCACCTTCCAGAAGCTTTCTTT. It codes for CASSHPGTGHLPEAFF. The V gene is TRBV28, the J gene TRBJ1-1; 8 nucleotides align to TRBD1. Germline lookup yields CDR1 MDHEN and CDR2 SYDVKM. V dropped 6 bases and J dropped 8; count of bases not matched to a gene: 17. The CDR3 is 16 residues long.

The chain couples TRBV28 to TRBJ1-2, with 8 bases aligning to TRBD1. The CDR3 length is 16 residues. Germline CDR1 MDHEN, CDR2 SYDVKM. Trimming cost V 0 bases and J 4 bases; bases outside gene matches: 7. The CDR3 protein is CASSLCPRQGPYGYTF. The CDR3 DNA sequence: TGTGCCAGCAGTTTATGCCCCCGACAGGGGCCCTATGGCTACACCTTC.

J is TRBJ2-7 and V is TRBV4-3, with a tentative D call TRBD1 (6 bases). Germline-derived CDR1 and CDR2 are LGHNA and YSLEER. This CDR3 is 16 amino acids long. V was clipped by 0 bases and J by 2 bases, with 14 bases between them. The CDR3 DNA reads TGCGCCAGCAGCCAAGATCTGGACAGATACCCCTACGAGCAGTACTTC. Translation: CASSQDLDRYPYEQYF.

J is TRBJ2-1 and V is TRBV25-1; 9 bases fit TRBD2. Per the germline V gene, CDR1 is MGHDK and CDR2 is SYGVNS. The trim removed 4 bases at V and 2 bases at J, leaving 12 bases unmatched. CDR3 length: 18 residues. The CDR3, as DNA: TGTGCCAGCAGTGGAACCCTTGAGGGGACTAGCCCCTACAATGAGCAGTTCTTC. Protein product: CASSGTLEGTSPYNEQFF.

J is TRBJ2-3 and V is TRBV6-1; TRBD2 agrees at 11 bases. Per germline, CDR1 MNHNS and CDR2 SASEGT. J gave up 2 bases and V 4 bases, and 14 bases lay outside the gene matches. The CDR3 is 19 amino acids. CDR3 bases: TGTGCCAGCAGTGTTCTGGGACTAGCGGAGCCGGGGTCCACAGATACGCAGTATTTT. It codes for CASSVLGLAEPGSTDTQYF.

The CDR3 here is CATSPVLLAGVFYEQYF. CDR3 in DNA: TGTGCCACCAGCCCCGTATTACTAGCGGGAGTGTTCTACGAGCAGTACTTC. The rearrangement joins TRBV15 to TRBJ2-7; TRBD2 agrees at 11 bases. V dropped 5 bases and J dropped 3; count of bases not matched to a gene: 12. This CDR3 is built from 17 residues. Germline V lookup: CDR1 LNHNV, CDR2 YYDKDF (reference sequence).

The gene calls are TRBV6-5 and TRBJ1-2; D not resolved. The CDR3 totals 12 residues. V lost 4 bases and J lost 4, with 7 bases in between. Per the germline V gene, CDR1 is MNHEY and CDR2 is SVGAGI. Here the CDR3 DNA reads TGTGCCAGCAGTTCCAGGTCCTATGGCTACACCTTC. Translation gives CASSSRSYGYTF.

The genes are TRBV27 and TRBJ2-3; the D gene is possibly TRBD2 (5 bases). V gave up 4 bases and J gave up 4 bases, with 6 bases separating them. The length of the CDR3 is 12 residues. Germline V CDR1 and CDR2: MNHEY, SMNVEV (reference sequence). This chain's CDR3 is CASSSEADTQYF. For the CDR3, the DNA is TGTGCCAGCAGTTCGGAGGCAGATACGCAGTATTTT.

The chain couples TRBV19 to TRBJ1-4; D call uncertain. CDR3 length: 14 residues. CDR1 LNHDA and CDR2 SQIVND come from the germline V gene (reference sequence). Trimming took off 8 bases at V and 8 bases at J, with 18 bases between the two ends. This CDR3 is CASGTHPRREKLFF. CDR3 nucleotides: TGTGCCAGTGGCACACACCCCAGGCGCGAAAAACTGTTTTTT.

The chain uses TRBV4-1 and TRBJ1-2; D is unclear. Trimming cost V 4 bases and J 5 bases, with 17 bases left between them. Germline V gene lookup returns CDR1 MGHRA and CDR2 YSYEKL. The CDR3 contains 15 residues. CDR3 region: CASSLPGRVRYGYTF. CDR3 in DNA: TGCGCCAGCAGCCTACCGGGGAGGGTAAGGTATGGCTACACCTTC.

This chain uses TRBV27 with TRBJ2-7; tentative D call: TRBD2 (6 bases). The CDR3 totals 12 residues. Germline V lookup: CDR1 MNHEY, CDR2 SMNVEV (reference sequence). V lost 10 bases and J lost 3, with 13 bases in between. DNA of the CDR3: TGTGCCACCCCGTGCGGGATCTACGAGCAGTACTTC. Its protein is CATPCGIYEQYF.

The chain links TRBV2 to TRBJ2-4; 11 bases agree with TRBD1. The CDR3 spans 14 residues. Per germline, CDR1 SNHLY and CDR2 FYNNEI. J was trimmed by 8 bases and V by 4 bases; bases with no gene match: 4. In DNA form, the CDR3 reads TGTGCCAGCAGTGGTCGGGACAGGGGGGACATTCAGTACTTC. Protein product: CASSGRDRGDIQYF.

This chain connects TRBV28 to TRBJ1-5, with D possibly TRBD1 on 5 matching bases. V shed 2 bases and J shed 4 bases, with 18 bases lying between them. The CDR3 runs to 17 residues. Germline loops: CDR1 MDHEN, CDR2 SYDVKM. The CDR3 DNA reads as TGTGCCAGCAGTTTACCAGGCCAGGGTGATCCAAATCAGCCCCAGCATTTT. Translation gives CASSLPGQGDPNQPQHF.

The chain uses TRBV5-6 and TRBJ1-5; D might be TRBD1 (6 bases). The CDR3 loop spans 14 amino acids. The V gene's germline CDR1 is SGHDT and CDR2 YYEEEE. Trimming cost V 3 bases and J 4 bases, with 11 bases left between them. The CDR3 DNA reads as TGTGCCAGCAGCTCCTCAGACAGGAATCAGCCCCAGCATTTT. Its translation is CASSSSDRNQPQHF. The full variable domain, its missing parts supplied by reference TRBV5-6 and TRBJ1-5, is DAGVTQSPTHLIKTRGQQVTLRCSPKSGHDTVSWYQQALGQGPQFIFQYYEEEERQRGNFPDRFSGHQFPNYSSELNVNALLLGDSALYLCASSSSDRNQPQHFGDGTRLSIL.

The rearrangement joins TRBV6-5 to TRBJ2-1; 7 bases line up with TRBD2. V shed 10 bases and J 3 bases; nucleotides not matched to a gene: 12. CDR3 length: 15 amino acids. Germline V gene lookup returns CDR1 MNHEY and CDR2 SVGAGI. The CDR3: CATLGAGENYNEQFF. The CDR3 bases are TGTGCCACTCTAGGGGCGGGGGAGAACTACAATGAGCAGTTCTTC.

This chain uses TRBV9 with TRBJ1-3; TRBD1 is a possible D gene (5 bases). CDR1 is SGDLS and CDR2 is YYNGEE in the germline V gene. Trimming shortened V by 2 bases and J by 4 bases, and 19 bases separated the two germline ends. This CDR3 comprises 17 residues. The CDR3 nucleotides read TGTGCCAGCAGCGTTGCCCCCAGCCCAGGGTTGGGAAACACCATATATTTT. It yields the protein CASSVAPSPGLGNTIYF.

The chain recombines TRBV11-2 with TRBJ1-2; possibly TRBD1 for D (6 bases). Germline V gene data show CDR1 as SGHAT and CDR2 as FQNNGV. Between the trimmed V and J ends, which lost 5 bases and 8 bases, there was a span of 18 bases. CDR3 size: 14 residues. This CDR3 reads CASSQHRVKGGYTF. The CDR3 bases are TGTGCCAGCAGCCAGCACAGGGTCAAAGGGGGCTACACCTTC.

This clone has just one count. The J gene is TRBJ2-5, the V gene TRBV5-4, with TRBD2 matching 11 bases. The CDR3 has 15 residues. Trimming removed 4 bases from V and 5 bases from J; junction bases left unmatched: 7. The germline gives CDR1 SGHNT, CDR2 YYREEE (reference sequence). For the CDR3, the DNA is TGTGCCAGCAGCAAGACTAGCGGGACCCGGGAGACCCAGTACTTC. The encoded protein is CASSKTSGTRETQYF.

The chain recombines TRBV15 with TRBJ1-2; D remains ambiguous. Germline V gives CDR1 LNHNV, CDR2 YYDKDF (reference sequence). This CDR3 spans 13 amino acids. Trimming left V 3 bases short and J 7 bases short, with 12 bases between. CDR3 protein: CATSSGGRAGYTF. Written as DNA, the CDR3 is TGTGCCACCAGCAGCGGAGGCCGGGCTGGCTACACCTTC.

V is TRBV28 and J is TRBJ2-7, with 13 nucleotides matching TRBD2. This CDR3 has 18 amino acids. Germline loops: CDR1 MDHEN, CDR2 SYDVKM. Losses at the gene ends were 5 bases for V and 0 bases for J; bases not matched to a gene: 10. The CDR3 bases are TGTGCCAGCAGTGTTACCGGGACTAGCGGGGCTTACTCCTACGAGCAGTACTTC. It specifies CASSVTGTSGAYSYEQYF.

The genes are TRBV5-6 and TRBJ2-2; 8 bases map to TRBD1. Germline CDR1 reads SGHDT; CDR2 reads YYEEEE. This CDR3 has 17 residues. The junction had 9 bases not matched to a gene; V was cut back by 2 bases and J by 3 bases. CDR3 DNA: TGTGCCAGCAGCTTATGGACAGGGCGGAGGGACACCGGGGAGCTGTTTTTT. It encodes CASSLWTGRRDTGELFF.

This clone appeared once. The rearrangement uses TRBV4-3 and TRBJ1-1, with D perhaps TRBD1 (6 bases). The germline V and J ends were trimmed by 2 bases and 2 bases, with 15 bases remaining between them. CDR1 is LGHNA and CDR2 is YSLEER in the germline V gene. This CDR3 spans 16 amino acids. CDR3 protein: CASSQFKAGTNTEAFF. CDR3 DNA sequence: TGCGCCAGCAGCCAATTCAAAGCCGGGACAAACACTGAAGCTTTCTTT.